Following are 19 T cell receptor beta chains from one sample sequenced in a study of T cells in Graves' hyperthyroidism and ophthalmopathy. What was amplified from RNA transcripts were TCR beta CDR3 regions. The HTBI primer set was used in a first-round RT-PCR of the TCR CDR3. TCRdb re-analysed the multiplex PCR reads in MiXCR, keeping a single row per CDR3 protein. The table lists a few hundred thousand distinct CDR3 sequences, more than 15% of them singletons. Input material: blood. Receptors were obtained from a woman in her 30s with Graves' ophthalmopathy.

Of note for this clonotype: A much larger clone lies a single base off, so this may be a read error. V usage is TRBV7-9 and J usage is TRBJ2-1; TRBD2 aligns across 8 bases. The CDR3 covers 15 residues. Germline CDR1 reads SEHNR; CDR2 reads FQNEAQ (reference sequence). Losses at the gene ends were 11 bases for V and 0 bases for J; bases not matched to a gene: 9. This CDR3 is CAGTDGGASYNEQFF. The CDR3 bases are TGTGCCGGCACAGACGGGGGGGCCTCCTACAATGAGCAGTTCTTC.

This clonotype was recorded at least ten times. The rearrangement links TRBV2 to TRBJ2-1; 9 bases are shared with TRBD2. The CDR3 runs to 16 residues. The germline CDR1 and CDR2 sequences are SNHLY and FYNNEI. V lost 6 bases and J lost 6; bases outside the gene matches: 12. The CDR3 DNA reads TGTGCCAGCAGACTTTTGACTAGCGGAACTCCCAATGAGCAGTTCTTC. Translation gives CASRLLTSGTPNEQFF.

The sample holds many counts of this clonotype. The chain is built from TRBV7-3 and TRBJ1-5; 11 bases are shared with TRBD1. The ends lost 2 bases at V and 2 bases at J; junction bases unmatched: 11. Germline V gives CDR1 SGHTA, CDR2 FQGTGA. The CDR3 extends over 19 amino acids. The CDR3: CASSLLIGTGGYGNQPQHF. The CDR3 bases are TGTGCCAGCAGCTTATTAATTGGGACAGGGGGATACGGCAATCAGCCCCAGCATTTT.

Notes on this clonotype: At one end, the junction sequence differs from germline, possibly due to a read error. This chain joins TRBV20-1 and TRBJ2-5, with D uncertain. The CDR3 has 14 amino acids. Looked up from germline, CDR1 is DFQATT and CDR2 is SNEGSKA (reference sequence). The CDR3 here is CSAPRSLAQETQCF. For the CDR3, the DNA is TGCAGTGCGCCCCGATCACTGGCCCAAGAGACCCAGTGCTTC.

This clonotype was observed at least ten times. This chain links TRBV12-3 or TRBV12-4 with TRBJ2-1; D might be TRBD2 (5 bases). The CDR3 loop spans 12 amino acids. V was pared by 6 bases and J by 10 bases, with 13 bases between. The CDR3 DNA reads TGTGCCAGCAGAAGTGGACTGCTCGAGCAGTTCTTC. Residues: CASRSGLLEQFF.

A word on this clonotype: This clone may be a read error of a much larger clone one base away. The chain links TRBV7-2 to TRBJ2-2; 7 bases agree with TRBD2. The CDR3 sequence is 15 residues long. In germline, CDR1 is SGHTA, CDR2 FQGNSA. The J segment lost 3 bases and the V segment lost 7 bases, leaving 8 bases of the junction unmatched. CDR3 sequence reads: CASKRSGADTGELFF. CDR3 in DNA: TGTGCCAGCAAACGGAGCGGGGCCGACACCGGGGAGCTGTTTTTT.

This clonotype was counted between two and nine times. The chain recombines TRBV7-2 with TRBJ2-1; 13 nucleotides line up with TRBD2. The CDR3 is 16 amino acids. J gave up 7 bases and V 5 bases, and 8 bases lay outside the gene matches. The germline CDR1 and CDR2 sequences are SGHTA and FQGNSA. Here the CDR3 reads CASSPLLAGGRNEQFF. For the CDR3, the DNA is TGTGCCAGCAGCCCCCTACTAGCGGGAGGGCGGAATGAGCAGTTCTTC.

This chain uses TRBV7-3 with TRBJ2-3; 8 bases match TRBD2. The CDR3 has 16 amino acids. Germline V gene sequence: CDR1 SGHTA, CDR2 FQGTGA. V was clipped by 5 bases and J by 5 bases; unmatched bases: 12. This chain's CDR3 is CASSPTPGLGIDTQYF. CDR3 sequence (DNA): TGTGCCAGCAGCCCGACCCCGGGACTAGGGATAGATACGCAGTATTTT.

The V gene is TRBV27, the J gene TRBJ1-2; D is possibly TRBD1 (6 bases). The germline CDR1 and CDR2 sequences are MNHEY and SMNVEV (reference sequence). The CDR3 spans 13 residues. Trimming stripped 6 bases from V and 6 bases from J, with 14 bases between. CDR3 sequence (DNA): TGTGCCAGCAGCCAAGATGCAGGGGATGGCTACACCTTC. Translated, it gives CASSQDAGDGYTF.

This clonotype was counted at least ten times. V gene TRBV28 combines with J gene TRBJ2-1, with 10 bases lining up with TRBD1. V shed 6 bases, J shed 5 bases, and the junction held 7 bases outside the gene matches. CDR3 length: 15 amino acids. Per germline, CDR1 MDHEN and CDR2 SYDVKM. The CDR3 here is CASSQGQGRHNEQFF. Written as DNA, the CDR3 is TGTGCCAGCAGCCAGGGACAGGGGAGACACAATGAGCAGTTCTTC.

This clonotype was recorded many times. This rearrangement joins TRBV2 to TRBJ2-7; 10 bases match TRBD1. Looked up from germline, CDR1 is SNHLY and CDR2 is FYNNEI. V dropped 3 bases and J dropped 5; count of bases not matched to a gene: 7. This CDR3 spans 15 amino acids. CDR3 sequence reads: CASSEGTGVPDEQYF. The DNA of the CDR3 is TGTGCCAGCAGTGAGGGGACAGGGGTTCCGGACGAGCAGTACTTC.

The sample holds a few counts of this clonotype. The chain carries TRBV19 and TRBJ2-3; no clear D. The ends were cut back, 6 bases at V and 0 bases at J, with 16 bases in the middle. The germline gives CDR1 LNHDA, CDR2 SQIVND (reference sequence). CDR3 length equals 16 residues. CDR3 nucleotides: TGTGCCAGTAGCCCCTTAATGGGGTCTAGCACAGATACGCAGTATTTT. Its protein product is CASSPLMGSSTDTQYF.

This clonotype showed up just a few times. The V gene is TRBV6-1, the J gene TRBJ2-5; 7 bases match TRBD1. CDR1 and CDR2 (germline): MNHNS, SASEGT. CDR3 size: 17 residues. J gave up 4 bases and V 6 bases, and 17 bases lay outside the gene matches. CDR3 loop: CASRFEPTQGRAETQYF. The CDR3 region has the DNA TGTGCCAGCAGATTTGAACCGACACAGGGGCGCGCAGAGACCCAGTACTTC.

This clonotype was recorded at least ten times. The DNA for the CDR3 is TGTGCCATCAGTGAGTCGGGGGGGCCCAACACTGAAGCTTTCTTT. It codes for CAISESGGPNTEAFF. The rearrangement uses TRBV10-3 and TRBJ1-1; a possible D gene is TRBD1 (6 bases). CDR1 is ENHRY, CDR2 SYGVKD, per germline. The length of the CDR3 is 15 residues. V dropped 0 bases and J dropped 2 bases, with 10 bases sitting between them.

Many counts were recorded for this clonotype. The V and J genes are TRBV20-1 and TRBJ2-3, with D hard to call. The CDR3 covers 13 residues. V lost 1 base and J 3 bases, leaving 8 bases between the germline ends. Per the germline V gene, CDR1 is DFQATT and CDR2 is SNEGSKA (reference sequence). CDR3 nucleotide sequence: TGCAGTGCTAGAGTGGTTCGGACAGATACGCAGTATTTT. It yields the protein CSARVVRTDTQYF.

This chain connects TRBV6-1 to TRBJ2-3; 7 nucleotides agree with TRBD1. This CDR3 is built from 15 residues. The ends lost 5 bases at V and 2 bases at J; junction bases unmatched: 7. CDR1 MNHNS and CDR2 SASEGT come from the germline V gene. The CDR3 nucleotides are TGTGCCAGCAGTCGACAGGGATGGGACACAGATACGCAGTATTTT. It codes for CASSRQGWDTDTQYF.

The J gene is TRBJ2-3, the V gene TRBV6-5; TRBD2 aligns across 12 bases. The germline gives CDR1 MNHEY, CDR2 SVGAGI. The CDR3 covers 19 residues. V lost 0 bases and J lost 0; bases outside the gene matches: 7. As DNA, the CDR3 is TGTGCCAGCAGTTACTCTGGACTAGCGGGACTTCTAAGCACAGATACGCAGTATTTT. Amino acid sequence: CASSYSGLAGLLSTDTQYF.

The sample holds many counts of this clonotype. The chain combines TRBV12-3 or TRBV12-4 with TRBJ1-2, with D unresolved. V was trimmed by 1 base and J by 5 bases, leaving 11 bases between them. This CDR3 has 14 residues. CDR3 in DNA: TGTGCCAGCAGTTTAGAGGCGGCAGTGTATGGCTACACCTTC. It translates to CASSLEAAVYGYTF.

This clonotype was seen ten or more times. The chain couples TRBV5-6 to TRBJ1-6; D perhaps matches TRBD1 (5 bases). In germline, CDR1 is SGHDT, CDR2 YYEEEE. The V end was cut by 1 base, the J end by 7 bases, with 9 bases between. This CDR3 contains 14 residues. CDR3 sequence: CASSLTGVNSPLHF. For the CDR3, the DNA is TGTGCCAGCAGCTTGACAGGAGTGAATTCACCCCTCCACTTT.